The T cell receptor beta chain under discussion was sequenced for a study of T cell responses to AZD1222 COVID-19 vaccine. Study-level results: The reported proportion of spike-specific TCRs targeting unmutated variant regions was nearly half. Only 5 to 7 individuals given AZD1222 were seropositive at baseline. The sample set comprised mostly white British donors with more females, and clonal diversity was possibly underestimated. Two doses of AZD1222 preceded a rise in Spike-specific TCR breadth and depth.

Germline loops: CDR1 MNHEY, CDR2 SVGAGI. The CDR3 is 13 residues long. Profiling relied on immunoSEQ multiplex PCR, and the TCRdb table lists in-frame clones only, not all of them. This sample has roughly 140,000 clones; about 91% occur once, and the top ten carry around 5%. Concerning this clone itself: What it recognizes is unknown.

The receptor was derived from an adult in good health. The material sequenced was peripheral blood, taken on day 0 of AZD1222 vaccination. The rearrangement uses TRBV6-5 and TRBJ1-2; the D gene is possibly TRBD1 (5 bases). The CDR3 nucleotides are TGTTCCCTAAGGAAGGGGATAACGAATGGCTACACCTTC. Translating gives CSLRKGITNGYTF.